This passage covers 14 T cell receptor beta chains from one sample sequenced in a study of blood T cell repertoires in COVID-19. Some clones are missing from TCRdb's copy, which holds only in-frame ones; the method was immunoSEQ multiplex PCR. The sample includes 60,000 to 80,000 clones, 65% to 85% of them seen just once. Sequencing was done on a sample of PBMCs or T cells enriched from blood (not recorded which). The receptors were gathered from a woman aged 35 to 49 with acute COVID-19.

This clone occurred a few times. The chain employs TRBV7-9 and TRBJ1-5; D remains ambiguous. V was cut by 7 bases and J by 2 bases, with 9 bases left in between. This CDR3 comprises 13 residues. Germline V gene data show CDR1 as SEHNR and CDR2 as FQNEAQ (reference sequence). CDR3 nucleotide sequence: TGTGCCAGCACTAGTGAAGGCAATCAGCCCCAGCATTTT. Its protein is CASTSEGNQPQHF.

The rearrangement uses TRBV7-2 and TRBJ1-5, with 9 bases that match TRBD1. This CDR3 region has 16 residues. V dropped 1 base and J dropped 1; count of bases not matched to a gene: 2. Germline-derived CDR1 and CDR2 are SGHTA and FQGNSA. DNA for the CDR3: TGTGCCAGCAGCTTAGTAGGACAGGGGAGCAATCAGCCCCAGCATTTT. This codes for CASSLVGQGSNQPQHF.

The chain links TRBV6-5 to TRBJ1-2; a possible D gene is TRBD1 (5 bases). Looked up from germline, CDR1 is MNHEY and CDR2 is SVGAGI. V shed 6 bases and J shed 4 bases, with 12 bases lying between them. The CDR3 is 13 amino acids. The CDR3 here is CASRGDSLYGYTF. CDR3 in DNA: TGTGCCAGCAGAGGGGATTCGCTCTATGGCTACACCTTC.

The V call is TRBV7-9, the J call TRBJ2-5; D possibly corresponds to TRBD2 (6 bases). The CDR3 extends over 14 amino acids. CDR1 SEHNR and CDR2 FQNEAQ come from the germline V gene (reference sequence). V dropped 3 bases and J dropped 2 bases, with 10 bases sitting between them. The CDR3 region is CASSFSAGQETQYF. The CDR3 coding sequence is TGTGCCAGCAGCTTTTCGGCGGGACAAGAGACCCAGTACTTC.

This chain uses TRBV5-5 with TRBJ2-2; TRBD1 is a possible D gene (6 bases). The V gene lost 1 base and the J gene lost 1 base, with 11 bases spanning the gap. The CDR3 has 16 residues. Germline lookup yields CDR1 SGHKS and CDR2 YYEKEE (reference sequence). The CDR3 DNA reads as TGTGCCAGCAGCTTGTTCCGGACAGAGAACACCGGGGAGCTGTTTTTT. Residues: CASSLFRTENTGELFF.

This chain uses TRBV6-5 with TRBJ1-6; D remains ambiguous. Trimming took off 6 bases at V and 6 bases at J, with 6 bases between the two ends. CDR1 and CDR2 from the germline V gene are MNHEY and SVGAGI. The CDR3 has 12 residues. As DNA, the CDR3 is TGTGCCAGCAGGCCGAGTAATTCACCCCTCCACTTT. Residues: CASRPSNSPLHF.

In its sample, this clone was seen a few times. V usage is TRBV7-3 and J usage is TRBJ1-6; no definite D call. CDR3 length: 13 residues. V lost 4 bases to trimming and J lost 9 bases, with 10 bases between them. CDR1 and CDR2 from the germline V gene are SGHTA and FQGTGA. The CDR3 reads CASSYLPGSPLHF. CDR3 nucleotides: TGTGCCAGCAGCTACCTACCTGGTTCACCCCTCCACTTT.

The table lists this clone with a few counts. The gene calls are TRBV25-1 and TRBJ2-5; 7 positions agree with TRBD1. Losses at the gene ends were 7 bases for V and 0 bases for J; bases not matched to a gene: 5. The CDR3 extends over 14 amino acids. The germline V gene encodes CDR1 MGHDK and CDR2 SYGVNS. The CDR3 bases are TGTGCCAGCATGGACAGGATGTACCAAGAGACCCAGTACTTC. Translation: CASMDRMYQETQYF.

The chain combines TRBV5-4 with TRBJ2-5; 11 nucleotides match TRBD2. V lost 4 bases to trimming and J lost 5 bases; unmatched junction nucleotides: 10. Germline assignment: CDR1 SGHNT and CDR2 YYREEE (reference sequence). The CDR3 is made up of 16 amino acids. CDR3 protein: CASSPRLAGRMETQYF. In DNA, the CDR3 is TGTGCCAGCAGCCCCCGACTAGCGGGGCGCATGGAGACCCAGTACTTC.

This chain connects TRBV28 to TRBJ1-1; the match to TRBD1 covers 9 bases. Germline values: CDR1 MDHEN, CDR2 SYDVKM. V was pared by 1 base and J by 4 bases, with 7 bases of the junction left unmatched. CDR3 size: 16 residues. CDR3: CASSLSRGTGSTEAFF. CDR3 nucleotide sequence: TGTGCCAGCAGTTTATCGCGTGGGACAGGGAGCACTGAAGCTTTCTTT.

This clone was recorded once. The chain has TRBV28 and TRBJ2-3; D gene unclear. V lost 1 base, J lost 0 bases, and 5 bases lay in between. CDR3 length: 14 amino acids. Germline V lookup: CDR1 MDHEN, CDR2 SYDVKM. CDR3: CASSLYGSTDTQYF. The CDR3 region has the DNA TGTGCCAGCAGTTTATACGGGAGCACAGATACGCAGTATTTT.

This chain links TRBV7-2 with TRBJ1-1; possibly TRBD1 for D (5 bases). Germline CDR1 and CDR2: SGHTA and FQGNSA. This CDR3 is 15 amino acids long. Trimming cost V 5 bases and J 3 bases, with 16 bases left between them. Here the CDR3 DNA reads TGTGCCAGCAGCATACGCGGGAGGGGTGACACTGAAGCTTTCTTT. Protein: CASSIRGRGDTEAFF.

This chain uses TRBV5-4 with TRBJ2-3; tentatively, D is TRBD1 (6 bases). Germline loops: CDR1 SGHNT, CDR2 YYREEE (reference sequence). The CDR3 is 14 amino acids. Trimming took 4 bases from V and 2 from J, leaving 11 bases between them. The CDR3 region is CASSPGANTDTQYF. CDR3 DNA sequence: TGTGCCAGCAGCCCAGGGGCTAACACAGATACGCAGTATTTT. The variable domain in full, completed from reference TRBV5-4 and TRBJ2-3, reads ETGVTQSPTHLIKTRGQQVTLRCSSQSGHNTVSWYQQALGQGPQFIFQYYREEENGRGNFPPRFSGLQFPNYSSELNVNALELDDSALYLCASSPGANTDTQYFGPGTRLTVL.

In DNA form, the CDR3 reads TGCGCCAGCAGTGAGTCGACTAGCGGGAGCAATGAGCAGTTCTTC. Its protein product is CASSESTSGSNEQFF. The V and J genes are TRBV10-1 and TRBJ2-1; 12 nucleotides agree with TRBD2. This CDR3 has 15 residues. Germline V lookup: CDR1 WNHNN, CDR2 SYGVQD (reference sequence). V lost 0 bases to trimming and J lost 6 bases; unmatched junction nucleotides: 0.